This T cell receptor beta chain is from a study of Ad26.COV2.S vaccination and SARS-CoV-2 variants. Treatment reported: roughly 19 received Ad26.COV2.S at low or high dose, single or two shots; several received placebo; per-sample allocation not given. Specimens were obtained on day 63 following the first vaccine or placebo injection. Sequencing was performed with immunoSEQ multiplex PCR; in TCRdb, only in-frame clones are kept and a portion is missing. This sample has over 450,000 clones, with roughly nine tenths found just once. Germline-derived CDR1 and CDR2 are MNHEY and SMNVEV (reference sequence). The CDR3 has 12 residues. Trimming cost V 7 bases and J 0 bases, with 6 bases left between them.

The clonotype originates from a person between 18 and 59 years old who received the Ad26.COV2.S COVID-19 vaccine or a placebo. This material consisted of peripheral blood, taken in a trial of Ad26.COV2.S vaccine versus placebo. This sequence joins TRBV27 and TRBJ1-1; no clear D. In nucleotides, the CDR3 is TGTGCCAGCATTTCCATGAACACTGAAGCTTTCTTT. Translated: CASISMNTEAFF.